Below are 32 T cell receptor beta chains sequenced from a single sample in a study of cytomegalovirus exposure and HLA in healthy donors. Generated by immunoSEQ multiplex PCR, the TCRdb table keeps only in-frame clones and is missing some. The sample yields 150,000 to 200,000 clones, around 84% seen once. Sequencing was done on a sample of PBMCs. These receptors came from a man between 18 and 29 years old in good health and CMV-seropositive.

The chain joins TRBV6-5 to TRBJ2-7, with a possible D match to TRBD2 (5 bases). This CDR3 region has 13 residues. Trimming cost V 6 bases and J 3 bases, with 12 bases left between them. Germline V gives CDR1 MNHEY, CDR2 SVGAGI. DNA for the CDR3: TGTGCCAGCAGCCGCACTAGGGACTACGAGCAGTACTTC. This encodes CASSRTRDYEQYF.

This CDR3 is CSVQHLLGYTF. DNA for the CDR3: TGCAGCGTTCAACACCTTCTGGGCTACACCTTC. The genes are TRBV29-1 and TRBJ1-2; D is ambiguous. Germline CDR1 SQVTM, CDR2 ANQGSEA. V was cut by 5 bases and J by 8 bases, with 12 bases left in between. The CDR3 has 11 amino acids.

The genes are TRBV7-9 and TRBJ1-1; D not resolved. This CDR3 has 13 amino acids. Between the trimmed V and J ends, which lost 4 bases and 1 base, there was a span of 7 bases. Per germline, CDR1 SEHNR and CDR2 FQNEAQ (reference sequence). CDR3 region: CASSSLANTEAFF. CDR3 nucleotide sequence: TGTGCCAGCAGCTCCTTGGCGAACACTGAAGCTTTCTTT.

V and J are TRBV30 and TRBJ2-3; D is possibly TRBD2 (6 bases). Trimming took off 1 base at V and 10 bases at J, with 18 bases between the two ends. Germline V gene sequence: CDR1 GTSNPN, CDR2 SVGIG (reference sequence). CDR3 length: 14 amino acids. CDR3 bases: TGTGCCTGGAGTGCATCCGGCGGGACCCACGCGCAGTATTTT. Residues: CAWSASGGTHAQYF.

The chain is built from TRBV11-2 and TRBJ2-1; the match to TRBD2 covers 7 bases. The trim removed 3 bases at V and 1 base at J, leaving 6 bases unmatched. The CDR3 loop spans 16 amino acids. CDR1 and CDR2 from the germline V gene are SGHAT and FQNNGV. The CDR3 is CASSLAGVPSYNEQFF. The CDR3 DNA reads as TGTGCCAGCAGCTTGGCGGGAGTCCCTTCCTACAATGAGCAGTTCTTC.

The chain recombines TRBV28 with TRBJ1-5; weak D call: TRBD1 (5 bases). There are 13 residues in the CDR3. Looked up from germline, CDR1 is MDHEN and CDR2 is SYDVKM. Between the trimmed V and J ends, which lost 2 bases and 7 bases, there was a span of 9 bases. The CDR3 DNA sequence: TGTGCCAGCAGTTTAATGGGGCGGCAGCCCCAGCATTTT. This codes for CASSLMGRQPQHF.

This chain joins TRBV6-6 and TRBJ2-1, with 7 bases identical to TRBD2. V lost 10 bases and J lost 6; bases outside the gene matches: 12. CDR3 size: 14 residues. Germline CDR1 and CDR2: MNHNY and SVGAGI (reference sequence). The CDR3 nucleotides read TGTGCCACCCTTCGGAGGGAGGGAAGCAATGAGCAGTTCTTC. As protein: CATLRREGSNEQFF.

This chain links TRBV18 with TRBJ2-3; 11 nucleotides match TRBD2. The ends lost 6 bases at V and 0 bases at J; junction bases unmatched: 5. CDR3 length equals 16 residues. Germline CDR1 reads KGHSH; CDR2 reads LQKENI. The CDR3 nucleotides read TGTGCCAGCTCCGAAGGGACTAGCGGAAGCACAGATACGCAGTATTTT. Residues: CASSEGTSGSTDTQYF.

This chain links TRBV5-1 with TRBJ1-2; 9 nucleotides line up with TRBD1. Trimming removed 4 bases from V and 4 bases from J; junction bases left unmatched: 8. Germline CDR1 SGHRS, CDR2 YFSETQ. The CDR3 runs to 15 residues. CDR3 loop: CASSPSGQGIYGYTF. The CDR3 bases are TGCGCCAGCAGCCCGTCGGGACAGGGTATCTATGGCTACACCTTC.

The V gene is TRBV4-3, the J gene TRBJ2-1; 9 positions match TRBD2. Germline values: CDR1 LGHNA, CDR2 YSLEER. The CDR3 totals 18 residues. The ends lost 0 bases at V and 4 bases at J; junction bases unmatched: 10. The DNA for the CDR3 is TGCGCCAGCAGCCAAGATGGGGTAGCGGGAGCCCTGTACAATGAGCAGTTCTTC. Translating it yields CASSQDGVAGALYNEQFF.

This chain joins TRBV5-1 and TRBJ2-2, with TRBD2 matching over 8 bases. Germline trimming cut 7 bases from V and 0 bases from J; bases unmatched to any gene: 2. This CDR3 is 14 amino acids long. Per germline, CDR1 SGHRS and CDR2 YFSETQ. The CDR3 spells CASLRGANTGELFF. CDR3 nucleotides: TGCGCCAGCTTGCGGGGGGCGAACACCGGGGAGCTGTTTTTT.

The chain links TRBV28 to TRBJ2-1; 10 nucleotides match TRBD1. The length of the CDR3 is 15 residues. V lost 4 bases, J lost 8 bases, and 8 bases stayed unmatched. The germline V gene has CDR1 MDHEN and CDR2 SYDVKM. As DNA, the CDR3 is TGTGCCAGCAGTTCTCGGGACAGGGGTCGCGATGAGCAGTTCTTC. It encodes CASSSRDRGRDEQFF.

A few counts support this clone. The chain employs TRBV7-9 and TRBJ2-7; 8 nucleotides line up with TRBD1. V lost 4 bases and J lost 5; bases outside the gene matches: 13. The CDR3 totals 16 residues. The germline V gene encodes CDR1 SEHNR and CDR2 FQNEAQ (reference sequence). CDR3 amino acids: CASSSYLHQQGDEQYF. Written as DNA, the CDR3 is TGTGCCAGCAGCTCTTACCTCCACCAACAGGGGGACGAGCAGTACTTC.

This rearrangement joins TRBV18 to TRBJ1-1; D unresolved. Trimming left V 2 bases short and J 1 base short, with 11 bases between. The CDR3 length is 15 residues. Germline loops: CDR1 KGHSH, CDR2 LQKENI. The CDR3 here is CASSPSASKNTEAFF. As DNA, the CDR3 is TGTGCCAGCTCACCAAGCGCAAGTAAGAACACTGAAGCTTTCTTT.

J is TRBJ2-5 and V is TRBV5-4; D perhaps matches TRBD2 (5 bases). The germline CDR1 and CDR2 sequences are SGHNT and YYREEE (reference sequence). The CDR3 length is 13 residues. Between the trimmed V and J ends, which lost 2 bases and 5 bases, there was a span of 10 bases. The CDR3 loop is CASSFRDRETQYF. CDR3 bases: TGTGCCAGCAGCTTCCGGGATCGGGAGACCCAGTACTTC.

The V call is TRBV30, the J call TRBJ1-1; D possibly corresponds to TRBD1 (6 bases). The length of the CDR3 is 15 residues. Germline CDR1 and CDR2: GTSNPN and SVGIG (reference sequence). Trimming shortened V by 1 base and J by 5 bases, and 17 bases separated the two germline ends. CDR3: CAWSDIVQGTTEAFF. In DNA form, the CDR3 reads TGTGCCTGGAGTGATATTGTTCAGGGGACGACTGAAGCTTTCTTT. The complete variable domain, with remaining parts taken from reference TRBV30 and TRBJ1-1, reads SQTIHQWPATLVQPVGSPLSLECTVEGTSNPNLYWYRQAAGRGLQLLFYSVGIGQISSEVPQNLSASRPQDRQFILSSKKLLLSDSGFYLCAWSDIVQGTTEAFFGQGTRLTVV.

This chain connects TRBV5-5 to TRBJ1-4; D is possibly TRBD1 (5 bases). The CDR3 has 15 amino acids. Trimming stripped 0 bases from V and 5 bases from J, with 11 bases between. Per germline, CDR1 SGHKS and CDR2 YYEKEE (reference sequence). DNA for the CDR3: TGTGCCAGCAGCTTGGGGCAGGGTGGGAATGAAAAACTGTTTTTT. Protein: CASSLGQGGNEKLFF.

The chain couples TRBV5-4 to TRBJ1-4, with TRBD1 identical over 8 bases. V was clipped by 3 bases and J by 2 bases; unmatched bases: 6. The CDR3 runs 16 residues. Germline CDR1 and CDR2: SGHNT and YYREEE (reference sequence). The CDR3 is CASSSQGATTNEKLFF. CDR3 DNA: TGTGCCAGCAGCTCCCAGGGGGCTACGACTAATGAAAAACTGTTTTTT.

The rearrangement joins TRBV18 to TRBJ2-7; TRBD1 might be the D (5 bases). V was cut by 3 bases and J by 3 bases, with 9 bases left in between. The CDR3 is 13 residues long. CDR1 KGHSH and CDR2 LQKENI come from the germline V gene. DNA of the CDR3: TGTGCCAGCTCACCCCCAGGGTTCTACGAGCAGTACTTC. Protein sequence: CASSPPGFYEQYF.

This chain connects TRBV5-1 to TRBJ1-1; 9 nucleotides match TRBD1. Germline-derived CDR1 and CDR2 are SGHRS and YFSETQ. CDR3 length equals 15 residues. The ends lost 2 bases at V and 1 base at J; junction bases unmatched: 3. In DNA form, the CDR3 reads TGCGCCAGCAGCTTATTGACAGGGGGGAACACTGAAGCTTTCTTT. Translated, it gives CASSLLTGGNTEAFF.

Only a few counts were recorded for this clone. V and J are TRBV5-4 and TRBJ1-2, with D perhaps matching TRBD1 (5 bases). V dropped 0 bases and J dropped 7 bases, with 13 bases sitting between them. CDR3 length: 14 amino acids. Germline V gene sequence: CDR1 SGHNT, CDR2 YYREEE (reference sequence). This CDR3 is CASSLAGRDSGYTF. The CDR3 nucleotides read TGTGCCAGCAGCTTGGCCGGCCGGGACTCTGGCTACACCTTC.

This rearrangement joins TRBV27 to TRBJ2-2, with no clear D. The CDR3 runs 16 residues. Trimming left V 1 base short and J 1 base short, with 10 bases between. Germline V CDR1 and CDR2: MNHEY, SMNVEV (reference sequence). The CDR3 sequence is CASSLFLSLNTGELFF. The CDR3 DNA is TGTGCCAGCAGTTTATTTCTCTCTCTGAACACCGGGGAGCTGTTTTTT.

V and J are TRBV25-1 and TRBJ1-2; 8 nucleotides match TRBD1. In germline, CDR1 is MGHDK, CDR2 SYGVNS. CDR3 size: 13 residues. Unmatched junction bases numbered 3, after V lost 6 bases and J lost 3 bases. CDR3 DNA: TGTGCCAGCAGAACAGGGGGGGACTATGGCTACACCTTC. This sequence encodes CASRTGGDYGYTF.

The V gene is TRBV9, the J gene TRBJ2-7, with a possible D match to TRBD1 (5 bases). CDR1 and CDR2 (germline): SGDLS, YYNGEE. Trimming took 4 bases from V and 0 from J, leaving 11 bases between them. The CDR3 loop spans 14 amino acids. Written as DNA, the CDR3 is TGTGCCAGCAGCCATGAAGACAGCTCCTACGAGCAGTACTTC. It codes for CASSHEDSSYEQYF.

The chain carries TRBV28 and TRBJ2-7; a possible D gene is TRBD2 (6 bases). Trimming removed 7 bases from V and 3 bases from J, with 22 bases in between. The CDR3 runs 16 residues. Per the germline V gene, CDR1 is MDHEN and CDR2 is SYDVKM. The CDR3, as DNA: TGTGCCAGCACCCCTACGCGGGGCGGGCGCCTCTACGAGCAGTACTTC. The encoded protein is CASTPTRGGRLYEQYF.

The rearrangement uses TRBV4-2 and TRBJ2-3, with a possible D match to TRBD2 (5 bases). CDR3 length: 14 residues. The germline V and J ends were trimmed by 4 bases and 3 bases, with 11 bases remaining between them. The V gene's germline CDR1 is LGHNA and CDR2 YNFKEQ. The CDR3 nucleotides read TGTGCCAGCAGCCCTGGCTCGGGGACAGATACGCAGTATTTT. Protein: CASSPGSGTDTQYF.

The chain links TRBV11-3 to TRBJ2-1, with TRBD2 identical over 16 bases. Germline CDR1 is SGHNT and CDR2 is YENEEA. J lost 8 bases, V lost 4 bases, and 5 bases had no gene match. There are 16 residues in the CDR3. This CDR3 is CASSSGLAGGGHEQFF. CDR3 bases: TGTGCCAGCAGCTCGGGACTAGCGGGAGGGGGACATGAGCAGTTCTTC. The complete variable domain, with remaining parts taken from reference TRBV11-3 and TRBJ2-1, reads EAGVVQSPRYKIIEKKQPVAFWCNPISGHNTLYWYLQNLGQGPELLIRYENEEAVDDSQLPKDRFSAERLKGVDSTLKIQPAELGDSAVYLCASSSGLAGGGHEQFFGPGTRLTVL.

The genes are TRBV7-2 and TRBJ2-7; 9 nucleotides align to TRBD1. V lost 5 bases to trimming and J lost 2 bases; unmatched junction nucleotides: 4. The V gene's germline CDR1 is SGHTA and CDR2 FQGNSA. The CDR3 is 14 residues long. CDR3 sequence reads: CASSPRTGAYEQYF. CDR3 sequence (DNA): TGTGCCAGCAGCCCGCGGACAGGGGCCTACGAGCAGTACTTC.

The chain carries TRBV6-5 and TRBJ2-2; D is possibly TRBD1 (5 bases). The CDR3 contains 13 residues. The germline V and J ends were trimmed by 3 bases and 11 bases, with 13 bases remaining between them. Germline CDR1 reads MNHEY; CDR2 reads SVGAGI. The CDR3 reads CASSYYGHRELFF. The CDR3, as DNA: TGTGCCAGCAGTTATTACGGACACCGAGAGCTGTTTTTT.

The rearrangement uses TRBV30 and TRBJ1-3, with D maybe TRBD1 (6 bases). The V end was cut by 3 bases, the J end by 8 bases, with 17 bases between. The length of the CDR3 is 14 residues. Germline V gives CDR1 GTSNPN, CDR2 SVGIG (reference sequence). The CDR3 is CAWRVTGFRHTIYF. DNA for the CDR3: TGTGCCTGGAGGGTTACAGGGTTTCGCCACACCATATATTTT.

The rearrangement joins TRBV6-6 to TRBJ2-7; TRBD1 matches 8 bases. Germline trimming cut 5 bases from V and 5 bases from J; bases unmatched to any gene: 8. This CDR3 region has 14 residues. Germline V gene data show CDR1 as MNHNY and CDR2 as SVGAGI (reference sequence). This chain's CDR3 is CASSRQGMVHEQYF. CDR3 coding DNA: TGTGCCAGCAGTCGACAGGGGATGGTACACGAGCAGTACTTC.

CDR3 nucleotide sequence: TGTGCCAGCAGCTTGGATCCGGGACTAGCGGGACTCAGCTCCTACGAGCAGTACTTC. This encodes CASSLDPGLAGLSSYEQYF. The V call is TRBV5-4, the J call TRBJ2-7; TRBD2 matches at 13 bases. From germline, CDR1 is SGHNT and CDR2 YYREEE (reference sequence). V gave up 0 bases and J gave up 0 bases; unmatched junction bases: 9. CDR3 length: 19 amino acids.